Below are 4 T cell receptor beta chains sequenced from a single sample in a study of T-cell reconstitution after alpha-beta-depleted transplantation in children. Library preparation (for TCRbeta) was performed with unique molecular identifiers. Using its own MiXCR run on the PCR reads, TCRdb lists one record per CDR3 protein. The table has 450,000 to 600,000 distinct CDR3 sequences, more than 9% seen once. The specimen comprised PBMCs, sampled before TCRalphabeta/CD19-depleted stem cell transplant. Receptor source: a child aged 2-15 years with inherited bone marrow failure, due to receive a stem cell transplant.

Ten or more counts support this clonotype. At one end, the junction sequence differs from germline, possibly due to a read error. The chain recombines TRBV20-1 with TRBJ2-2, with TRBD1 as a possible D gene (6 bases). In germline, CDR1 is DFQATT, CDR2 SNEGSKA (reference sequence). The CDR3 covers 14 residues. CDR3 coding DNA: TGCAGTGCCAGAGGACAGACGAACACCGGGGAGCTGTTTTTT. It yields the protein CSARGQTNTGELFF.

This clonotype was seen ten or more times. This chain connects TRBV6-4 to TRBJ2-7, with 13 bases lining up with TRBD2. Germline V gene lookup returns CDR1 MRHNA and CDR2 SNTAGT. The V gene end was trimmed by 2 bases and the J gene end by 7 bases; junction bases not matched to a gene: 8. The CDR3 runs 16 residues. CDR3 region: CASSDKTSGRAGEQYF. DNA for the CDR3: TGTGCCAGCAGTGACAAAACTAGCGGGAGGGCCGGTGAGCAGTACTTC.

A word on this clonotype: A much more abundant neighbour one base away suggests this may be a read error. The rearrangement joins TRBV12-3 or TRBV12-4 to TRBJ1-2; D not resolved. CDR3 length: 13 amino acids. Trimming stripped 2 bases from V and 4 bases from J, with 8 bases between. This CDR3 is CASSLREGYGYTF. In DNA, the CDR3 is TGTGCCAGCAGTTTACGGGAAGGCTATGGCTACACCTTC.

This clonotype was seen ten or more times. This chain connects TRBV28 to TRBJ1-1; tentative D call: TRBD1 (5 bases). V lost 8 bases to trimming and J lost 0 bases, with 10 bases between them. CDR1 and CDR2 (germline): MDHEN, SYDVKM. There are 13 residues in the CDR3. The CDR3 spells CASLGAMNTEAFF. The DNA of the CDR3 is TGTGCCAGCCTAGGGGCCATGAACACTGAAGCTTTCTTT.